This T cell receptor (beta chain) was identified during a study of shared clonotypes between healthy human individuals. Study background: Used for every donor were three CD4 naive, three CD4 memory, two CD8 naive and one CD8 memory plate.

This clone was seen a single time. Produced via immunoSEQ multiplex PCR; TCRdb's table is partial and in-frame only. The sample records approximately 2,300,000 clones, 85% to 95% being singletons. Those who donated, Caucasian adults without exception, all lived in Nashville, Tennessee. Sequencing was performed on naive CD4+ T cells from PBMCs. Described subset: CD45RA+ positively selected. The receptor comes from a man in his late teens or twenties in good health. Some clones in this sample may be carry-over from other donors' samples.

The DNA for the CDR3 is TGTGCCAGCAGCTTCCGACTAGCGGGAGTCGACGAGCAGTACTTC. It encodes CASSFRLAGVDEQYF. The chain combines TRBV5-4 with TRBJ2-7, with 12 bases identical to TRBD2. Germline CDR1 SGHNT, CDR2 YYREEE (reference sequence). Trimming took 2 bases from V and 5 from J; bases not matched to a gene: 5. This CDR3 spans 15 amino acids.